These 13 T cell receptor beta chains were sequenced from one sample in a study of blood T cell repertoires in COVID-19. The data were produced by immunoSEQ multiplex PCR, yet TCRdb's version contains in-frame clones alone and is incomplete. The top ten clones hold 5% to 6.5% of a sample with roughly 20,000 clones, 70% to 90% of them seen once. The sample consisted of peripheral blood. The receptors shown here come from a human donor in a cohort sampled during active COVID-19.

This sequence joins TRBV12-3 or TRBV12-4 and TRBJ2-7; the D gene is possibly TRBD1 (5 bases). Trimming removed 6 bases at V and 0 bases at J, with 9 bases between. The CDR3 is 13 residues long. CDR3 protein: CASSDGASYEQYF. The CDR3 bases are TGTGCCAGCAGCGATGGGGCCTCCTACGAGCAGTACTTC.

The gene calls are TRBV19 and TRBJ2-7, with D possibly TRBD1 on 5 matching bases. This CDR3 has 12 residues. The ends were cut back, 7 bases at V and 2 bases at J, with 9 bases in the middle. Germline V gene sequence: CDR1 LNHDA, CDR2 SQIVND (reference sequence). CDR3 DNA sequence: TGTGCCAGTACCCCAGGGACCTACGAGCAGTACTTC. It encodes CASTPGTYEQYF.

The CDR3 region has the DNA TGTGCCAGCAGCCACCCGTCCAATTCACCCCTCCACTTT. Encoded protein: CASSHPSNSPLHF. The rearrangement links TRBV4-2 to TRBJ1-6; unclear D gene. Germline V gene lookup returns CDR1 LGHNA and CDR2 YNFKEQ. The V and J ends lost 3 bases and 7 bases respectively, with 7 bases between them. The CDR3 is made up of 13 amino acids.

V usage is TRBV12-5 and J usage is TRBJ1-5; 9 nucleotides match TRBD1. V lost 1 base to trimming and J lost 0 bases; unmatched junction nucleotides: 4. The CDR3 runs to 17 residues. Germline-derived CDR1 and CDR2 are LGHNT and FRNRAP. The CDR3 is CASGLGTGGDSNQPQHF. The CDR3 region has the DNA TGTGCTAGTGGTTTGGGTACAGGGGGCGATAGCAATCAGCCCCAGCATTTT.

This clone appeared once. The genes are TRBV7-9 and TRBJ2-1; 7 bases are a match to TRBD2. Germline trimming cut 5 bases from V and 6 bases from J; bases unmatched to any gene: 10. Germline CDR1 is SEHNR and CDR2 is FQNEAQ (reference sequence). The CDR3 sequence is 15 residues long. Here the CDR3 reads CASSRRGDASNEQFF. The CDR3 DNA is TGTGCCAGCAGCCGTCGGGGGGACGCCTCCAATGAGCAGTTCTTC.

The J gene is TRBJ2-7, the V gene TRBV5-8; D perhaps matches TRBD1 (6 bases). V lost 2 bases to trimming and J lost 4 bases, with 7 bases between them. In germline, CDR1 is SGHTS, CDR2 YDEGEE. The CDR3 sequence is 12 residues long. Written as DNA, the CDR3 is TGTGCCAGCAGCTTTCAGGGGTACGAGCAGTACTTC. It yields the protein CASSFQGYEQYF.

The chain recombines TRBV27 with TRBJ2-2, with D uncertain. The CDR3 totals 13 residues. Per the germline V gene, CDR1 is MNHEY and CDR2 is SMNVEV (reference sequence). Trimming stripped 1 base from V and 7 bases from J, with 7 bases between. The CDR3 region is CASSLYIVGELFF. The CDR3 DNA is TGTGCCAGCAGTTTATATATTGTCGGGGAGCTGTTTTTT.

The chain links TRBV7-7 to TRBJ2-7, with a weak D call TRBD2 (6 bases). V lost 5 bases and J 6 bases, leaving 14 bases between the germline ends. CDR1 and CDR2 from the germline V gene are SSHAT and FNYEAQ (reference sequence). The CDR3 extends over 13 amino acids. CDR3 in DNA: TGTGCCAGCAGCCGTCGGGACTTCTTCGAGCAGTACTTC. It encodes CASSRRDFFEQYF.

The CDR3 sequence is CASSSFPGYTEAFF. The CDR3 DNA follows: TGTGCCAGCAGCTCTTTTCCGGGGTACACTGAAGCTTTCTTT. V is TRBV7-2 and J is TRBJ1-1, with D unclear. This CDR3 spans 14 amino acids. The germline V and J ends were trimmed by 4 bases and 3 bases, with 12 bases remaining between them. Germline CDR1 is SGHTA and CDR2 is FQGNSA.

This chain joins TRBV10-3 and TRBJ2-5; 9 bases are a match to TRBD2. The CDR3 consists of 13 residues. CDR1 ENHRY and CDR2 SYGVKD come from the germline V gene. The CDR3 nucleotides are TGTGCACTAGGGGCGGGAGGGCTTGAGACCCAGTACTTC. Protein product: CALGAGGLETQYF.

The CDR3 is CASSLERGLTF. The CDR3 DNA follows: TGTGCCAGCAGCTTGGAACGGGGTCTAACCTTC. The chain recombines TRBV5-8 with TRBJ1-2, with D hard to call. The length of the CDR3 is 11 residues. Germline lookup yields CDR1 SGHTS and CDR2 YDEGEE. V shed 0 bases and J shed 14 bases, with 11 bases lying between them.

V usage is TRBV9 and J usage is TRBJ1-2, with TRBD1 as a possible D gene (6 bases). CDR3 size: 13 residues. V dropped 3 bases and J dropped 4 bases, with 10 bases sitting between them. Germline values: CDR1 SGDLS, CDR2 YYNGEE. The CDR3 region has the DNA TGTGCCAGCAGCGGAGGGGGGGCCTATGGCTACACCTTC. Protein: CASSGGGAYGYTF.

The chain couples TRBV5-8 to TRBJ2-7, with no clear D. Germline CDR1 SGHTS, CDR2 YDEGEE. V was cut by 1 base and J by 1 base, with 9 bases left in between. The CDR3 runs 14 residues. The CDR3 DNA is TGTGCCAGCAGCTTGCCGGGTAGTTCCTACGAGCAGTACTTC. Translation gives CASSLPGSSYEQYF. Using reference TRBV5-8 and TRBJ2-7 for the parts outside the CDR3, the full variable domain is EAGVTQSPTHLIKTRGQQATLRCSPISGHTSVYWYQQALGLGLQFLLWYDEGEERNRGNFPPRFSGRQFPNYSSELNVNALELEDSALYLCASSLPGSSYEQYFGPGTRLTVT.